The sample holds a few counts of the clone carrying this T cell receptor (beta chain). Its antigen is still unknown. CDR3 size: 14 residues. Germline lookup yields CDR1 DFQATT and CDR2 SNEGSKA (reference sequence). Trimming removed 5 bases at V and 1 base at J, with 13 bases between. This sample is part of a study of blood T cells in healthy people across ages. The study, taken as a whole, reports: Estimates drawn from one million T cells were deemed to understate diversity.

Primers used in a second PCR of roughly 7 to 12 cycles were a sample-barcoded 5' primer and a J-beta primer mix. Using its own MiXCR run on the 5' RACE reads, TCRdb lists one record per CDR3 protein. Counted here are 1.5 million to 2 million distinct CDR3 sequences, around 40% occurring once; the ten biggest clones make up under 25%. Total RNA, at least 6 micrograms per sample, came from PBMCs. The sequence came from a human donor in good health. What was sequenced was blood. The chain couples TRBV20-1 to TRBJ2-3; D call uncertain. The CDR3 nucleotides are TGCAGTGCTGATCAGCAGATGGGCACAGATACGCAGTATTTT. Translation: CSADQQMGTDTQYF.